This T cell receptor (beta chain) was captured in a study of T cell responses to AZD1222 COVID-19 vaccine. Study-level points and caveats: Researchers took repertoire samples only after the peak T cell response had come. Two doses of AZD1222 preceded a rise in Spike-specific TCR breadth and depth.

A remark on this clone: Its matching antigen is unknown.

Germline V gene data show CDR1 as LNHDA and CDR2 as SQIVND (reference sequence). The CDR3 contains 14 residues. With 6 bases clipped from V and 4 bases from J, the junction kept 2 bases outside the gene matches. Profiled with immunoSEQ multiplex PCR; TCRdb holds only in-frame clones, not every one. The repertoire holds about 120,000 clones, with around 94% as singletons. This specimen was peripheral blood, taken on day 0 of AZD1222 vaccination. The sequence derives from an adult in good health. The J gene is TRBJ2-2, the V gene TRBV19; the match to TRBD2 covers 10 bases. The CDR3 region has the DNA TGTGCCAGTAGCCGACTAGCGGGCACCGGGGAGCTGTTTTTT. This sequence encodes CASSRLAGTGELFF.